This T cell receptor beta chain came from a study of cytomegalovirus exposure and HLA in healthy donors. This table comes from immunoSEQ multiplex PCR, and its TCRdb copy is limited to in-frame clones, with some not included. This table has 110,000 to 150,000 clones, about 94% appearing once. CDR1 and CDR2 (germline): MDHEN, SYDVKM. Trimming took 7 bases from V and 9 from J, leaving 19 bases between them. CDR3 length equals 14 residues. The origin of this receptor is a man aged 18 to 30 in good health and CMV-seropositive. The rearrangement joins TRBV28 to TRBJ1-5; the D gene is possibly TRBD1 (6 bases). The sequenced sample was PBMCs. In DNA, the CDR3 is TGTGCCAGCACCCCCGGGGGGGGGCGGGGGCCCCAGCATTTT. Protein sequence: CASTPGGGRGPQHF. The full variable domain, completed using reference TRBV28 and TRBJ1-5, is DVKVTQSSRYLVKRTGEKVFLECVQDMDHENMFWYRQDPGLGLRLIYFSYDVKMKEKGDIPEGYSVSREKKERFSLILESASTNQTSMYLCASTPGGGRGPQHFGDGTRLSIL.